These 2 T cell receptor beta chains came from one sample sequenced in a study of T cell responses to AZD1222 COVID-19 vaccine. Sequencing used immunoSEQ multiplex PCR; TCRdb keeps in-frame clones, though not all of them. Counted here are 100,000 to 150,000 clones, 88% occurring once; the ten biggest clones make up roughly 20%. The sequences come from peripheral blood, collected on day 0 of MenACWY control vaccination. These receptors came from an adult in good health.

V is TRBV5-1 and J is TRBJ1-1; 8 bases line up with TRBD1. The CDR3 runs 15 residues. V trimming: 3 bases; J trimming: 2 bases; junction bases outside the gene matches: 6. CDR1 and CDR2 from the germline V gene are SGHRS and YFSETQ. CDR3 in amino acids: CASSSRGLGNTEAFF. In DNA, the CDR3 is TGCGCCAGCAGCTCCAGGGGGCTTGGAAACACTGAAGCTTTCTTT.

This rearrangement joins TRBV11-2 to TRBJ2-7, with no clear D. Trimming took 1 base from V and 5 from J, leaving 9 bases between them. Looked up from germline, CDR1 is SGHAT and CDR2 is FQNNGV. The CDR3 contains 13 residues. The CDR3: CASSLGIPHEQYF. The CDR3 DNA reads TGTGCCAGCAGCTTAGGAATACCCCACGAGCAGTACTTC.